Listed here are 6 T cell receptor beta chains from one sample, sequenced in a study of T cells in Graves' hyperthyroidism and ophthalmopathy (dated by TCRdb to between 2018 and 2020). Libraries were constructed by multiplex PCR. TCRdb records Illumina HiSeq 2000 as the sequencer. Amplification of TCR beta CDR3 regions was carried out from RNA transcripts. A first-round RT-PCR of the TCR CDR3 used the HTBI primer set with the Qiagen OneStep RT-PCR kit. TCRdb handled the public reads itself, with Q25 trimming in fastp and clone calling in MiXCR, and kept productive beta chains. Every entry covers one CDR3 protein and lists the most common genes and DNA from its rows. The sample has 250,000 to 300,000 distinct CDR3 sequences on record, approximately 13% of them singletons. Of the sample, roughly 7.7% falls within the top ten clones. The sample comprised blood. These receptors originate from a woman aged 40 to 50 with Graves' hyperthyroidism.

This clonotype was counted many times. V and J are TRBV2 and TRBJ2-1, with D tentatively TRBD2 (5 bases). Trimming shortened V by 5 bases and J by 9 bases, and 11 bases separated the two germline ends. Germline assignment: CDR1 SNHLY and CDR2 FYNNEI. This CDR3 has 12 amino acids. In DNA, the CDR3 is TGTGCCAGCAGTTCGGGGATCGGTGAGCAGTTCTTC. Its protein is CASSSGIGEQFF. Full variable domain (missing parts from reference TRBV2 and TRBJ2-1): EPEVTQTPSHQVTQMGQEVILRCVPISNHLYFYWYRQILGQKVEFLVSFYNNEISEKSEIFDDQFSVERPDGSNFTLKIRSTKLEDSAMYFCASSSGIGEQFFGPGTRLTVL.

This rearrangement joins TRBV29-1 to TRBJ2-7; 7 bases match TRBD1. The J segment lost 4 bases and the V segment lost 3 bases, leaving 6 bases of the junction unmatched. Germline loops: CDR1 SQVTM, CDR2 ANQGSEA. This CDR3 contains 13 residues. For the CDR3, the DNA is TGCAGCGTTGATACAGGGGTTAGGTACGAGCAGTACTTC. Its translation is CSVDTGVRYEQYF.

This clonotype was detected ten times or more. This chain connects TRBV2 to TRBJ1-5; the D gene is possibly TRBD1 (5 bases). CDR1 and CDR2 (germline): SNHLY, FYNNEI. V lost 3 bases and J lost 12, with 15 bases in between. This CDR3 is 13 amino acids long. The CDR3 nucleotides are TGTGCCAGCAGTGATAGGGATCTAGGGGTCCAGCATTTT. It is translated as CASSDRDLGVQHF.

The table lists this clonotype with many counts. The V gene is TRBV7-9, the J gene TRBJ1-2; D is perhaps TRBD1 (5 bases). Germline values: CDR1 SEHNR, CDR2 FQNEAQ (reference sequence). Trimming stripped 4 bases from V and 4 bases from J, with 13 bases between. The CDR3 has 14 residues. CDR3 region: CASSSLGGVYGYTF. The DNA of the CDR3 is TGTGCCAGCAGCTCCCTGGGGGGAGTCTATGGCTACACCTTC.

The sample holds many counts of this clonotype. The genes are TRBV12-3 or TRBV12-4 and TRBJ2-2, with 10 bases lining up with TRBD2. The CDR3 extends over 16 amino acids. V was pared by 6 bases and J by 0 bases, with 4 bases of the junction left unmatched. The CDR3 here is CASRTAGGTNTGELFF. The CDR3 coding sequence is TGTGCCAGCAGAACAGCGGGAGGGACGAACACCGGGGAGCTGTTTTTT.

This clonotype has a count of ten or more. The chain is built from TRBV6-8 and TRBJ1-2, with D unresolved. Germline V gene sequence: CDR1 MNHGY, CDR2 SAAAGT. V was pared by 6 bases and J by 4 bases, with 12 bases between. The CDR3 has 13 amino acids. The CDR3 coding sequence is TGTGCCAGCAGATCGGCTCGCGTCTATGGCTACACCTTC. As protein: CASRSARVYGYTF.